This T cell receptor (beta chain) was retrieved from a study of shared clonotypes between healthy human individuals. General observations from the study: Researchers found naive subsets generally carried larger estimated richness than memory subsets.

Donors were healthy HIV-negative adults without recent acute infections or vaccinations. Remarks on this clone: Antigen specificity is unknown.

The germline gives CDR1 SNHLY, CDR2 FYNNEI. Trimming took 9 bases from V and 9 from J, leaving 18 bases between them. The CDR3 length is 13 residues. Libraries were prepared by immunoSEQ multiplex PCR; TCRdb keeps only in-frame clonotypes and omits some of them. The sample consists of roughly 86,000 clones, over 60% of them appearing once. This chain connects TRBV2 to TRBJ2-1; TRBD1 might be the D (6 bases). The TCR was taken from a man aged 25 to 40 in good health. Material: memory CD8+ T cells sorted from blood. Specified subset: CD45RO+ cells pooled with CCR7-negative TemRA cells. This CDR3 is CASNPQGSGEQFF. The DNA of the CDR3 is TGTGCCAGTAACCCACAGGGCTCGGGTGAGCAGTTCTTC.